This is a list of T cell receptor beta chains from one sample in a study of T-cell memory formation after mild COVID-19. TCRdb fed the 5' RACE reads into MiXCR, producing one record per CDR3 protein. Of hundreds of thousands of distinct CDR3 sequences listed, 15% to 20% were seen once; the top ten hold about 12%. The sequencing input was PBMCs or a T cell subset sorted from them (not recorded which). The receptors shown here come from an adult woman who had mild COVID-19 (a few samples of this study predate the infection). Cell type and time point are not known. Both conserved end residues are part of each CDR3. Each record gives: V gene, J gene, CDR3 protein.

V: TRBV7-8
J: TRBJ2-2
CDR3: CASSLAFGVLVFYGELFF

V: TRBV2
J: TRBJ1-5
CDR3: CASSSGQGAPSNQPQHF

V: TRBV27
J: TRBJ1-4
CDR3: CASRPTGDMGKLFF

V: TRBV4-1
J: TRBJ2-7
CDR3: CASSQDRAGTPYEQYF

V: TRBV4-2
J: TRBJ2-7
CDR3: CASSQDRHEQYF

V: TRBV29-1
J: TRBJ1-5
CDR3: CSVLAGGNQPQHF

V: TRBV9
J: TRBJ1-1
CDR3: CASSVAKGGWTEAFF

V: TRBV12-3/TRBV12-4
J: TRBJ1-1
CDR3: CASSPGQGGNTEAFF

V: TRBV20-1
J: TRBJ2-7
CDR3: CSARARDRSSYEQYF

V: TRBV4-1
J: TRBJ2-3
CDR3: CASSQGVAGGPGDTQYF

V: TRBV30
J: TRBJ2-7
CDR3: CAWAIRGSLSYEQYF

V: TRBV6-4
J: TRBJ2-4
CDR3: CAIKRGGNIQYF

V: TRBV4-1
J: TRBJ2-3
CDR3: CASSQDLTADTQYF

V: TRBV3-1
J: TRBJ2-5
CDR3: CASSLQAQQETQYF

V: TRBV29-1
J: TRBJ2-7
CDR3: CSVEDGPGQGVDYEQYF

V: TRBV7-9
J: TRBJ2-2
CDR3: CASSFGGPGELFF

V: TRBV9
J: TRBJ1-5
CDR3: CASSVGGLGNQPQHF

V: TRBV5-1
J: TRBJ2-7
CDR3: CASSLLGAYTYEQYF

V: TRBV5-1
J: TRBJ2-1
CDR3: CASSLYTGTSMTSNEQFF

V: TRBV27
J: TRBJ2-7
CDR3: CASSPLGESSYEQYF

V: TRBV20-1
J: TRBJ2-7
CDR3: CSARAQGYSYEQYF

V: TRBV5-1
J: TRBJ2-1
CDR3: CASSLEPLGNEQFF

V: TRBV4-1
J: TRBJ1-3
CDR3: CASSQVSGGGNTIYF

V: TRBV7-6
J: TRBJ2-2
CDR3: CASSPSGGSAGELFF

V: TRBV6-1
J: TRBJ1-2
CDR3: CASKSLSGGSHILNYGYTF

V: TRBV2
J: TRBJ2-3
CDR3: CASSPTGGVTDTQYF

V: TRBV15
J: TRBJ2-5
CDR3: CATSRDRGQQETQYF

V: TRBV18
J: TRBJ1-5
CDR3: CASSPQGARDQPQHF

V: TRBV27
J: TRBJ2-7
CDR3: CASSFRLAGVYEQYF

V: TRBV2
J: TRBJ1-2
CDR3: CASSQPNYGYTF

V: TRBV6-5
J: TRBJ1-4
CDR3: CASRLIWGPRGSNEKLFF

V: TRBV6-2/TRBV6-3
J: TRBJ2-7
CDR3: CASSPPPGVGYEQYF

V: TRBV20-1
J: TRBJ1-2
CDR3: CSAGIDGYTF

V: TRBV4-1
J: TRBJ2-5
CDR3: CASSQGAATQETQYF

V: TRBV5-1
J: TRBJ2-7
CDR3: CASSSRGTGAYEQYF

V: TRBV12-3/TRBV12-4
J: TRBJ2-6
CDR3: CASSFGQGISGANVLTF

V: TRBV4-2
J: TRBJ1-5
CDR3: CASSQTDRRDQPQHF

V: TRBV2
J: TRBJ2-1
CDR3: CASSPVMAGGRHYNEQFF

V: TRBV20-1
J: TRBJ1-2
CDR3: CSAQTPRDRGGYTF

V: TRBV7-6
J: TRBJ2-1
CDR3: CASSSSTQGEQFF

V: TRBV19
J: TRBJ1-1
CDR3: CASSVTGTDRAAFF

V: TRBV12-3/TRBV12-4
J: TRBJ2-3
CDR3: CASRQTSGNTDTQYF

V: TRBV6-5
J: TRBJ1-1
CDR3: CASSSPAGAFF

V: TRBV20-1
J: TRBJ2-2
CDR3: CSARSARTGTGELFF

V: TRBV12-3/TRBV12-4
J: TRBJ2-5
CDR3: CASSYYRLEGETQYF

V: TRBV29-1
J: TRBJ2-7
CDR3: CSVTRPSGPISYEQYF

V: TRBV4-3
J: TRBJ1-5
CDR3: CASSQVWQGSQPQHF